The present T cell receptor beta chain was sequenced within a study of T cell repertoires in cytomegalovirus infection (dated by TCRdb to between 2018 and 2020). Some background on the complete study: The peptide stimulations were aimed at well-studied HLA-B-restricted epitopes as well as recently identified HLA-C-restricted CMV epitopes, whose presentation resists viral immunomodulation. Donor HLA type was relevant to the analysis, because carriage of CMV infection together with the matching HLA type was indicated by public TCR beta signatures. Study-wide findings and limitations: The ex vivo response was dominated by HLA-C-restricted CMV-specific TCR beta clonotypes, and the single most frequent clonotype in two of eight donors was supplied by these HLA-C-restricted clonotypes. Carriers of CMV infection plus the relevant HLA type were discriminated by the cumulative frequency of public TCR beta family members in the study cohort and in an independent roughly 370-donor cohort.

For sequencing, an Illumina HiSeq 1500 was employed. TCRdb reprocessing: public reads trimmed at Q25 with fastp, clones called with MiXCR, in-frame beta chains kept. Rows merge per CDR3 protein into single entries with the most common DNA and genes. The sample table lists roughly 200,000 distinct CDR3 sequences, around two fifths of them with a count of one. About 60% of the sample is held by the ten biggest clonotypes. CDR1 is given as SGHAT and CDR2 as FQDESV, both from the germline V gene (reference sequence). The V and J ends are trimmed by 2 bases and 3 bases, leaving 5 bases between them. Spanning cysteine to phenylalanine, the CDR3 consists of 14 amino acids. Here the CDR3 DNA is all that survives: 42 bases in frame from base 1. The treatment or condition label of this sample denotes: in vitro stimulation with specific CMV peptide epitopes to enrich CMV-specific T cells. For this clonotype: What antigen it recognizes has not been identified. Base qualities are not recorded, but no much larger clone differs from it by a single base.

This specimen consisted of CD8+ T cells from cultured PBMCs, obtained from culture after CMV antigen stimulation. The TCR originated in a human donor in good health (CMV status not recorded). Some clones in this sample may be carry-over from other donors' samples. The chain links TRBV11-1 with TRBJ1-6; the D gene cannot be resolved reliably. The CDR3 has the sequence CASSLHDYNSPLHF. The bases are TGTGCCAGCAGCTTACACGACTATAATTCACCCCTCCACTTT.